This entry is about one TCR beta chain. Study processing details: Amplification of reference gene primers provided the estimated nucleated cell counts. Assay: immunoSEQ multiplex PCR; the TCRdb copy retains only in-frame clones and omits some. V and J calls and clone size are those listed in that table; D and trimming were worked out from the DNA. The sample records approximately 94,000 clones, over 80% being singletons. This entry is derived from a study of blood T cell repertoires in COVID-19. Study-wide context: From the United States, Italy and Spain came samples of acute and convalescent COVID-19. T cells, B-cell-depleted T cells, or PBMCs provided the cDNA or gDNA that served as material.

CDR1 ENHRY and CDR2 SYGVKD come from the germline V gene. The CDR3 is made up of 13 amino acids. V dropped 11 bases and J dropped 6; count of bases not matched to a gene: 10. The TCR originated in a man in his fifties or sixties with active or convalescent COVID-19. Sequenced input: peripheral blood. V is TRBV10-3 and J is TRBJ2-3; 8 nucleotides align to TRBD2. The CDR3 is CALKGTSGDTQYF. The DNA of the CDR3 is TGTGCCCTCAAGGGAACTAGCGGTGATACGCAGTATTTT.